A selection of T cell receptor beta chains follows, all from one sample in a study of beta chain features in type 1 diabetes. Clones were sequenced by immunoSEQ multiplex PCR, and TCRdb holds only the in-frame ones, with some missing. This sample yields under 550,000 clones, of which 10% to 12% are seen a single time; approximately 0.05% belongs to the top ten. The source material was naive CD4+ T cells from blood. All receptors derive from a woman between 18 and 29 years old in good health. Both conserved end residues are part of each CDR3. Fields, in order: V gene, CDR3 length, clone size, CDR3 protein. The size of a clone is reported for some rows only, either as once, few or many, or as a class for expanded clones.

v_call: TRBV28
cdr3_length: 12
clone_size: few
cdr3_aa: CASSLSEGGYTF

v_call: TRBV7-8
cdr3_length: 15
clone_size: NA
cdr3_aa: CASSLVEMAAYEQYF

v_call: TRBV29-1
cdr3_length: 10
clone_size: many
cdr3_aa: CSVGALEQFF

v_call: TRBV5-6
cdr3_length: 17
clone_size: NA
cdr3_aa: CASSLGPTRQDIHEQFF

v_call: TRBV6-1
cdr3_length: 12
clone_size: few
cdr3_aa: CAGRVGNQPQHF

v_call: TRBV2
cdr3_length: 15
clone_size: NA
cdr3_aa: CASSVRLAAAYEQYF

v_call: TRBV30
cdr3_length: 11
clone_size: NA
cdr3_aa: CAWSTAETQYF

v_call: TRBV18
cdr3_length: 13
clone_size: NA
cdr3_aa: CASSPGMNQPQHF

v_call: TRBV5-5
cdr3_length: 13
clone_size: few
cdr3_aa: CASSLGRNTEAFF

v_call: TRBV30
cdr3_length: 15
clone_size: few
cdr3_aa: CAWSPARGLSYEQYF

v_call: TRBV7-3
cdr3_length: 15
clone_size: few
cdr3_aa: CASRWSGTSTDTQYF

v_call: TRBV7-9
cdr3_length: 14
clone_size: few
cdr3_aa: CASSLVPRGDEQFF

v_call: TRBV4-2
cdr3_length: 15
clone_size: few
cdr3_aa: CASSQDLGRGDEQFF

v_call: TRBV7-2
cdr3_length: 14
clone_size: few
cdr3_aa: CASSLDPGIPDAFF

v_call: TRBV7-6
cdr3_length: 14
clone_size: few
cdr3_aa: CASSLAETRETQYF

v_call: TRBV15
cdr3_length: 14
clone_size: few
cdr3_aa: CATSRIGGTDTQYF

v_call: TRBV30
cdr3_length: 14
clone_size: few
cdr3_aa: CAWSVLTPYYEQYF

v_call: TRBV25-1
cdr3_length: 14
clone_size: NA
cdr3_aa: CASSYNMANEKLFF

v_call: TRBV5-6
cdr3_length: 16
clone_size: few
cdr3_aa: CASSAETSGEGREQYF

v_call: TRBV21-1
cdr3_length: 15
clone_size: NA
cdr3_aa: CASSKRDRDKETQYF

v_call: TRBV9
cdr3_length: 16
clone_size: NA
cdr3_aa: CASSVVGNYGGDTQYF